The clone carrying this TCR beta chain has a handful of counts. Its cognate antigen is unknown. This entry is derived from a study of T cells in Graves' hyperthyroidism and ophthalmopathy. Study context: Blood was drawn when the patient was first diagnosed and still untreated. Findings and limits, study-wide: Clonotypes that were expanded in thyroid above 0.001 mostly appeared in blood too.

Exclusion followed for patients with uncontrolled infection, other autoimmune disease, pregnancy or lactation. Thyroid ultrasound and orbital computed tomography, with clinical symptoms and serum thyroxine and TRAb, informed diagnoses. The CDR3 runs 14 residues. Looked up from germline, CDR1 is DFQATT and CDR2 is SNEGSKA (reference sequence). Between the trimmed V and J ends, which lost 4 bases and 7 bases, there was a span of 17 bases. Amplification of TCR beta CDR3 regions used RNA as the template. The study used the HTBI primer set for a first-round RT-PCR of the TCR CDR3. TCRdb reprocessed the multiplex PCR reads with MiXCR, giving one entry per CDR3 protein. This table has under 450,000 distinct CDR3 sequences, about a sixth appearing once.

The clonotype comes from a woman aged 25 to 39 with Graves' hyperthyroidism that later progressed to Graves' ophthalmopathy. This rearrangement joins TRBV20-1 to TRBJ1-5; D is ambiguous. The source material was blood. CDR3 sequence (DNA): TGCAGTGCTATGAGAAACTCAAATGGGCAGCCCCAGCATTTT. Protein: CSAMRNSNGQPQHF.